The T cell receptor (beta chain) described here comes from a study of neoadjuvant nivolumab and ipilimumab in lung cancer. The table came from immunoSEQ multiplex PCR; TCRdb's copy has only in-frame clones and leaves some out. The data hold about 20,000 clones, with 76% observed a single time. With respect to this clone: Antigen: not known.

Notes on the study in general: Only two of four nivolumab-treated tumors gained richness and clonality by surgery. TCR clonality did not significantly correlate with pathologic tumor regression.

This TCR came from an adult with non-small cell lung cancer. Sequencing used tumor tissue, obtained after neoadjuvant nivolumab, alone or with ipilimumab, at or shortly before surgery.

In nucleotides, the CDR3 is TGCGCCAGCAGCCAAGAAATAGCGGGAGGGCGTAATGAGCAGTTCTTC. This translates into CASSQEIAGGRNEQFF. The chain employs TRBV4-1 and TRBJ2-1; 11 bases agree with TRBD2. The germline gives CDR1 MGHRA, CDR2 YSYEKL. V was clipped by 0 bases and J by 7 bases; unmatched bases: 5. This CDR3 is built from 16 residues.